This T cell receptor (beta chain) derives from a study of radiotherapy plus CTLA-4 blockade in lung cancer. Findings and caveats of the study: Early shifts in blood T cell clones, with interferon-beta, reportedly predicted response best.

On this clone itself: Its antigen is not identified.

Profiling relied on immunoSEQ multiplex PCR, and the TCRdb table lists in-frame clones only, not all of them. The repertoire has about 70,000 clones, roughly four fifths of them found once; the top ten carry around a sixth. Receiving focal radiation plus CTLA-4 blockade with ipilimumab were patients who had chemo-refractory metastatic non-small-cell lung cancer. Unmatched junction bases numbered 3, after V lost 6 bases and J lost 3 bases. The CDR3 extends over 13 amino acids. The germline V gene has CDR1 MNHEY and CDR2 SMNVEV (reference sequence). This chain joins TRBV27 and TRBJ1-1; 8 nucleotides agree with TRBD1. This sequence was found in a human donor with non-small cell lung cancer whose response to radiotherapy plus ipilimumab could not be evaluated. Some clones in this sample may be carry-over from other donors' samples. This specimen was peripheral blood, taken from a patient treated with radiotherapy plus ipilimumab. The CDR3 loop is CASRDRADTEAFF. Here the CDR3 DNA reads TGTGCCAGCAGGGACAGGGCGGACACTGAAGCTTTCTTT.